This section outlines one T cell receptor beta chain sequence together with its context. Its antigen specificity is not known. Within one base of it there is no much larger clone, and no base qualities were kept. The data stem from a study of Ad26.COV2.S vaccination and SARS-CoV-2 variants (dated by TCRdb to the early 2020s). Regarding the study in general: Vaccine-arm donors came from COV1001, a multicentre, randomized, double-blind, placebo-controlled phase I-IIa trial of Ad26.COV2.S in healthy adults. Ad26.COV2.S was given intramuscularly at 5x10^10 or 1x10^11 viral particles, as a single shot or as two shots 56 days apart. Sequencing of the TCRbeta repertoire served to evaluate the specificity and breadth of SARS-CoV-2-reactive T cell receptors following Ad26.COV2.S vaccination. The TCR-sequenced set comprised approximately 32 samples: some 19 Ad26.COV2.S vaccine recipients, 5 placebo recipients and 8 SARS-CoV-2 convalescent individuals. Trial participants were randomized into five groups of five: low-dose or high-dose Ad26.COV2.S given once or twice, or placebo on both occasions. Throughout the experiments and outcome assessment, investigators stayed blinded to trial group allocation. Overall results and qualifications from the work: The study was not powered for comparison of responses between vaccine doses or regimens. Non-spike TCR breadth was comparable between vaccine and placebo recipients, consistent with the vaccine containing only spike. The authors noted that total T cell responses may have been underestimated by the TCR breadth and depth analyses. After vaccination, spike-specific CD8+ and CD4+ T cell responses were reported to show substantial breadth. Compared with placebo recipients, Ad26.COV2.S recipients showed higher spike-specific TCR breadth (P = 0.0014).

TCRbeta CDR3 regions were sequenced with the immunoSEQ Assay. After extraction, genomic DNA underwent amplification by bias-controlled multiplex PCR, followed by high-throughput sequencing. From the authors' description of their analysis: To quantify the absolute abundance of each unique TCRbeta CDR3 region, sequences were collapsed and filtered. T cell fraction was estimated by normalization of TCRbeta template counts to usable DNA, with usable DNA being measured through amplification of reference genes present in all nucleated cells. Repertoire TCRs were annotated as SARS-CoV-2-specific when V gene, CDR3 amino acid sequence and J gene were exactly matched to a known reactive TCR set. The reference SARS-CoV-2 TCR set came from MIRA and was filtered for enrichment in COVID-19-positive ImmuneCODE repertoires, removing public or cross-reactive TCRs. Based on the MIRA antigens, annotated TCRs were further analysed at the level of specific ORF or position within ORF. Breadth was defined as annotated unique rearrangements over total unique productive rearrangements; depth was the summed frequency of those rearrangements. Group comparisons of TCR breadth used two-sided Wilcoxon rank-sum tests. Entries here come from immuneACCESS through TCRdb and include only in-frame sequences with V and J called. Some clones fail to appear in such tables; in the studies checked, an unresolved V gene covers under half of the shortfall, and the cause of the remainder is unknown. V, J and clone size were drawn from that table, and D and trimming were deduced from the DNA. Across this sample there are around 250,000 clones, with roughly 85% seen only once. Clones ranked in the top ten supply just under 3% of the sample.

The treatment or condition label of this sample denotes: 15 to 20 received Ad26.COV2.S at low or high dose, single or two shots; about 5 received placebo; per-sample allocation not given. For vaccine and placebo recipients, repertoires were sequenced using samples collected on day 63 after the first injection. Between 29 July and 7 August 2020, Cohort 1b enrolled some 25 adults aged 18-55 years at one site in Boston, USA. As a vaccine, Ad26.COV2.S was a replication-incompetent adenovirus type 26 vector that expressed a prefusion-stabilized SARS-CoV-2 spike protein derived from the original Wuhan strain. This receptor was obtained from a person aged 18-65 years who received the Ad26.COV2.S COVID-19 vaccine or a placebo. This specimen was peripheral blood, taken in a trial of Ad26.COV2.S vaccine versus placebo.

The CDR3 protein: CASSSHSNYGYTF. The DNA sequence follows: TGTGCCAGCAGCTCACACAGTAACTATGGCTACACCTTC. The rearranged chain carries TRBV7-9 and TRBJ1-2, with the D segment identity uncertain. The CDR3 has 13 amino acids, counting the end cysteine and phenylalanine. The read is trimmed to its CDR3 DNA, 39 bases read in frame from base 1. The V end loses 4 bases and the J end loses 1 base, and a stretch of 7 bases separates them. CDR1 and CDR2 are drawn from the germline V gene (reference sequence): SEHNR, FQNEAQ.